The 3 T cell receptor beta chains presented below share a single source sample, sequenced in a study of radiation and T cells in renal cell carcinoma. Sequencing used immunoSEQ multiplex PCR; TCRdb keeps in-frame clones, though not all of them. The sample holds tens of thousands of clones; around four fifths are singletons and the top ten take 2% to 3%. Noted time point: blood 4 weeks post-SBRT, at nephrectomy. Regarding treatment: 15 Gy SBRT to primary tumor, nephrectomy 4 weeks later. The specimen comprised blood, sampled from a patient whose treatment included radiotherapy and nephrectomy. The receptors originated from an older woman with renal cell carcinoma.

The rearrangement joins TRBV27 to TRBJ2-1; unclear D gene. The germline gives CDR1 MNHEY, CDR2 SMNVEV (reference sequence). This CDR3 has 13 amino acids. Trimming shortened V by 5 bases and J by 5 bases, and 10 bases separated the two germline ends. CDR3 protein: CASSPRLDNEQFF. CDR3 bases: TGTGCCAGCAGTCCTAGGCTAGACAATGAGCAGTTCTTC.

V usage is TRBV9 and J usage is TRBJ2-2, with D unclear. Germline V gene sequence: CDR1 SGDLS, CDR2 YYNGEE. There are 12 residues in the CDR3. Trimming cost V 0 bases and J 9 bases, with 6 bases left between them. The CDR3 here is CASSVDRRELFF. The CDR3 coding sequence is TGTGCCAGCAGCGTAGATCGCCGGGAGCTGTTTTTT.

The chain combines TRBV27 with TRBJ1-1; possible D gene TRBD1, 6 bases. Germline lookup yields CDR1 MNHEY and CDR2 SMNVEV (reference sequence). Trimming took off 7 bases at V and 4 bases at J, with 19 bases between the two ends. CDR3 length: 15 residues. The CDR3 reads CASKISGQPTTEAFF. The CDR3 DNA follows: TGTGCCAGCAAAATTTCTGGACAGCCAACCACTGAAGCTTTCTTT.